This TCR beta chain derives from a study of T cells in localized non-small cell lung cancer. The trim removed 6 bases at V and 9 bases at J, leaving 16 bases unmatched. Germline assignment: CDR1 MNHGY and CDR2 SAAAGT. The CDR3 length is 16 residues. Whole-study findings and limits: In adjacent lung appeared a median about 58 of the top 100 tumor clones. Measurement of T cell clonality placed uninvolved adjacent lung highest, above the level in tumor. Longer survival (overall) was linked to higher T cell density in blood. Heterogeneity remains possible, as sequencing covered one tumor region only.

Turning to this clone: Antigen specificity is unknown.

Method: immunoSEQ multiplex PCR; TCRdb's copy keeps in-frame clones and lacks some. Seen here are 5,000 to 6,500 clones, about 28% observed once, and the top ten hold 4.5% to 5%. This clonotype originated in a female donor over 55 with stage I lung adenocarcinoma. The V gene is TRBV6-8, the J gene TRBJ2-1; 8 bases are a match to TRBD2. The source was lung tumor tissue, collected before any cancer treatment. In nucleotides, the CDR3 is TGTGCCAGCAGCCCTGACTTGGCGGGGGGACGAACTGAGCAGTTCTTC. Residues: CASSPDLAGGRTEQFF.